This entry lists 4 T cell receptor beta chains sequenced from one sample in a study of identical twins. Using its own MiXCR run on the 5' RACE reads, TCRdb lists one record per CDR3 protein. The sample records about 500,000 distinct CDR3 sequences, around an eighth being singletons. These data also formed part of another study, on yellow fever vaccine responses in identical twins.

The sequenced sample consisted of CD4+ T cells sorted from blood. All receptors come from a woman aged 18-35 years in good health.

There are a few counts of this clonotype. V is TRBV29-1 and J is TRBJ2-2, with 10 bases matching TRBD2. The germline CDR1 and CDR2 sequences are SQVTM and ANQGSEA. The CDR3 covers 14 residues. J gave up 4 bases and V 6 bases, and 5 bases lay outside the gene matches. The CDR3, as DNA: TGCAGCGTGGCAGCGGGAGGGGTCACCGGGGAGCTGTTTTTT. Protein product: CSVAAGGVTGELFF.

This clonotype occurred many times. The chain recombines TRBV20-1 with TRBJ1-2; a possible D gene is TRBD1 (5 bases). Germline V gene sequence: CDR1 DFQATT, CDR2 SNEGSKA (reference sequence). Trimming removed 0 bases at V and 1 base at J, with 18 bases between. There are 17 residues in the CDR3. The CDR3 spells CSARDLLRTSGNYGYTF. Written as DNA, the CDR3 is TGCAGTGCTAGAGATTTGTTAAGGACATCGGGTAACTATGGCTACACCTTC.

CDR3 sequence (DNA): TGCAGTGCTAGGAGACAGTCCCCATTAAACACAGATACGCAGTATTTT. Protein: CSARRQSPLNTDTQYF. The rearrangement uses TRBV20-1 and TRBJ2-3; a possible D gene is TRBD1 (5 bases). The CDR3 sequence is 16 residues long. The germline CDR1 and CDR2 sequences are DFQATT and SNEGSKA (reference sequence). Trimming cost V 3 bases and J 2 bases, with 18 bases left between them.

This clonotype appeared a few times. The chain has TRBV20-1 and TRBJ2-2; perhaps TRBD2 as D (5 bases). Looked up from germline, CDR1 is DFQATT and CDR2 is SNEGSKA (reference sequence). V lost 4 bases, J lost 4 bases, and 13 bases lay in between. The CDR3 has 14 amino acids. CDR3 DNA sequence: TGCAGTGCTATATCTTTTGGACTCACCGGGGAGCTGTTTTTT. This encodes CSAISFGLTGELFF.